Below, 21 T cell receptor beta chains from the same sample are listed, as sequenced in a study of Ad26.COV2.S vaccination and SARS-CoV-2 variants. Generated by immunoSEQ multiplex PCR, the TCRdb table keeps only in-frame clones and is missing some. The sample includes 85,000 to 95,000 clones, around 82% seen only once; the top ten take 16%. Here the sequenced sample was peripheral blood, taken after recovery from COVID-19. These receptors all stem from a human donor who had recovered from COVID-19.

The rearrangement links TRBV5-8 to TRBJ2-1; TRBD1 matches 10 bases. J gave up 6 bases and V 4 bases, and 10 bases lay outside the gene matches. CDR1 SGHTS and CDR2 YDEGEE come from the germline V gene. The CDR3 covers 16 residues. In nucleotides, the CDR3 is TGTGCCAGCAGCCCGACCGGGACAGGGGCTCTCAATGAGCAGTTCTTC. Protein product: CASSPTGTGALNEQFF.

The rearrangement joins TRBV6-8 to TRBJ1-2, with D possibly being TRBD1 (5 bases). Trimming left V 1 base short and J 3 bases short, with 12 bases between. The CDR3 sequence is 15 residues long. Germline CDR1 is MNHGY and CDR2 is SAAAGT. The CDR3 sequence: CASSYLGRAYYGYTF. For the CDR3, the DNA is TGTGCCAGCAGTTACTTAGGCAGGGCCTACTATGGCTACACCTTC.

The J gene is TRBJ1-3, the V gene TRBV11-2; TRBD1 is a possible D gene (5 bases). The CDR3 has 14 residues. Trimming stripped 3 bases from V and 4 bases from J, with 10 bases between. The V gene's germline CDR1 is SGHAT and CDR2 FQNNGV. The CDR3 DNA reads as TGTGCCAGCAGCTTGCAGGGTACCGGAAACACCATATATTTT. It specifies CASSLQGTGNTIYF.

The chain links TRBV7-2 to TRBJ2-3, with 7 bases matching TRBD2. The CDR3 extends over 12 amino acids. V lost 6 bases and J lost 9; bases outside the gene matches: 6. The germline V gene has CDR1 SGHTA and CDR2 FQGNSA. CDR3 in amino acids: CASSRSGPTQYF. The CDR3 DNA is TGTGCCAGCAGTCGTAGCGGGCCGACGCAGTATTTT.

The rearrangement joins TRBV29-1 to TRBJ2-7, with D hard to call. Germline loops: CDR1 SQVTM, CDR2 ANQGSEA. The V end was cut by 2 bases, the J end by 2 bases, with 10 bases between. CDR3 length: 13 residues. The CDR3 region is CSVETATTYEQYF. Written as DNA, the CDR3 is TGCAGCGTTGAAACAGCTACCACCTACGAGCAGTACTTC.

The genes are TRBV6-2 or TRBV6-3 and TRBJ2-7; TRBD2 agrees at 7 bases. Germline loops: CDR1 MNHEY, CDR2 SVGEGT. This CDR3 has 16 amino acids. The trim removed 3 bases at V and 0 bases at J, leaving 8 bases unmatched. The CDR3 bases are TGTGCCAGCAGTTATCCCCCCTGGACTAGCTCCTACGAGCAGTACTTC. Translated, it gives CASSYPPWTSSYEQYF.

This clone was picked up a small number of times. The V and J genes are TRBV7-3 and TRBJ2-2; a weak D match, TRBD2 (6 bases). The V gene's germline CDR1 is SGHTA and CDR2 FQGTGA. The CDR3 has 14 amino acids. V lost 5 bases to trimming and J lost 6 bases, with 13 bases between them. CDR3 DNA sequence: TGTGCCAGCAGCGCCGTTACTAGCTCCGGGGAGCTGTTTTTT. It specifies CASSAVTSSGELFF.

The chain carries TRBV5-4 and TRBJ2-7, with TRBD1 identical over 7 bases. V dropped 4 bases and J dropped 4; count of bases not matched to a gene: 2. The CDR3 consists of 12 residues. Germline loops: CDR1 SGHNT, CDR2 YYREEE (reference sequence). The CDR3 DNA is TGTGCCAGCAGCCTGACAGGGTACGAGCAGTACTTC. It encodes CASSLTGYEQYF.

In its sample, this clone was seen a few times. V is TRBV6-5 and J is TRBJ2-7, with 8 bases fitting TRBD2. V dropped 2 bases and J dropped 5; count of bases not matched to a gene: 8. Looked up from germline, CDR1 is MNHEY and CDR2 is SVGAGI. This CDR3 comprises 15 residues. The CDR3 sequence is CASSYGTRNSDEQYF. Here the CDR3 DNA reads TGTGCCAGCAGTTACGGGACTAGGAATAGCGACGAGCAGTACTTC.

This clone has just one count. The chain employs TRBV7-9 and TRBJ1-2; 8 bases are shared with TRBD1. This CDR3 region has 16 residues. Germline CDR1 and CDR2: SEHNR and FQNEAQ (reference sequence). The V gene end was trimmed by 5 bases and the J gene end by 2 bases; junction bases not matched to a gene: 10. CDR3 sequence reads: CASSHQVGQGNYGYTF. In DNA, the CDR3 is TGTGCCAGCAGCCACCAGGTCGGACAGGGAAACTATGGCTACACCTTC.

The rearrangement uses TRBV2 and TRBJ2-1, with a weak D call TRBD1 (6 bases). The CDR3 is 16 residues long. The V gene's germline CDR1 is SNHLY and CDR2 FYNNEI. With 0 bases removed from V and 5 bases from J, the gap between germline ends came to 14 bases. CDR3 in DNA: TGTGCCAGCAGTGAAGCGCCCAGGGGCGCTAACAATGAGCAGTTCTTC. This gives the protein CASSEAPRGANNEQFF.

This clone was recorded once. J is TRBJ1-1 and V is TRBV28; D not resolved. Deletions cut 5 bases from V and 1 base from J, with 8 bases between. From germline, CDR1 is MDHEN and CDR2 SYDVKM. The CDR3 spans 13 residues. The CDR3 loop is CASSGVWNTEAFF. In nucleotides, the CDR3 is TGTGCCAGCAGTGGGGTGTGGAACACTGAAGCTTTCTTT.

The rearrangement links TRBV27 to TRBJ2-7; D not certain. Looked up from germline, CDR1 is MNHEY and CDR2 is SMNVEV (reference sequence). Trimming removed 3 bases from V and 6 bases from J, with 15 bases in between. The CDR3 length is 14 residues. CDR3 residues: CASSFVPRTREQYF. The CDR3 nucleotides read TGTGCCAGCAGTTTTGTCCCCCGTACGCGCGAGCAGTACTTC.

The chain recombines TRBV11-2 with TRBJ2-7, with D unresolved. Trimming stripped 5 bases from V and 6 bases from J, with 8 bases between. Germline V gene data show CDR1 as SGHAT and CDR2 as FQNNGV. The CDR3 length is 11 residues. The CDR3 here is CASSNNGEQYF. CDR3 bases: TGTGCCAGCAGCAATAACGGCGAGCAGTACTTC. Supplemented by reference TRBV11-2 and TRBJ2-7, the full variable domain reads EAGVAQSPRYKIIEKRQSVAFWCNPISGHATLYWYQQILGQGPKLLIQFQNNGVVDDSQLPKDRFSAERLKGVDSTLKIQPAKLEDSAVYLCASSNNGEQYFGPGTRLTVT.

The chain joins TRBV12-5 to TRBJ1-5; 7 bases align to TRBD1. V was pared by 6 bases and J by 7 bases, with 12 bases of the junction left unmatched. Germline values: CDR1 LGHNT, CDR2 FRNRAP. The CDR3 is 15 amino acids. The CDR3 nucleotides read TGTGCTAGTGGGGTTGGACAGGCGGTTGGGCAGCCCCAGCATTTT. Its translation: CASGVGQAVGQPQHF. The variable domain in full, completed from reference TRBV12-5 and TRBJ1-5, reads DARVTQTPRHKVTEMGQEVTMRCQPILGHNTVFWYRQTMMQGLELLAYFRNRAPLDDSGMPKDRFSAEMPDATLATLKIQPSEPRDSAVYFCASGVGQAVGQPQHFGDGTRLSIL.

V and J are TRBV5-6 and TRBJ2-5; the match to TRBD2 covers 9 bases. The germline V gene encodes CDR1 SGHDT and CDR2 YYEEEE. The CDR3 has 13 amino acids. J was trimmed by 11 bases and V by 4 bases; bases with no gene match: 9. The DNA of the CDR3 is TGTGCCAGCAGCATGACTAGCGGCGACCCTCAGTACTTC. It encodes CASSMTSGDPQYF.

The table lists this clone with a count of one. This chain links TRBV7-6 with TRBJ2-5; the D call may be TRBD1 or TRBD2 (5 bases each). Germline V gene sequence: CDR1 SGHVS, CDR2 FNYEAQ. This CDR3 is 15 amino acids long. V was shortened by 3 bases and J by 5 bases, with 16 bases between the two germline ends. CDR3 in amino acids: CASSFSGTVVETQYF. The CDR3 DNA reads as TGTGCCAGCAGCTTCTCCGGGACGGTTGTCGAGACCCAGTACTTC. Supplemented by reference TRBV7-6 and TRBJ2-5, the full variable domain reads GAGVSQSPRYKVTKRGQDVALRCDPISGHVSLYWYRQALGQGPEFLTYFNYEAQQDKSGLPNDRFSAERPEGSISTLTIQRTEQRDSAMYRCASSFSGTVVETQYFGPGTRLLVL.

The CDR3: CASSSWTAPSIQPQHF. CDR3 sequence (DNA): TGTGCCAGCAGCTCCTGGACAGCGCCAAGCATCCAGCCCCAGCATTTT. V and J are TRBV5-8 and TRBJ1-5; tentatively, D is TRBD1 (6 bases). Germline CDR1 is SGHTS and CDR2 is YDEGEE. This CDR3 is built from 16 residues. V lost 3 bases, J lost 7 bases, and 20 bases lay in between.

This clone was recorded only once. The V gene is TRBV7-8, the J gene TRBJ2-3, with D hard to call. CDR3 length equals 16 residues. Per the germline V gene, CDR1 is SGHVS and CDR2 is FQNEAQ. V shed 2 bases and J shed 6 bases, with 18 bases lying between them. The CDR3 sequence is CASSLTRTYSPDTQYF. The CDR3 nucleotides are TGTGCCAGCAGCTTAACCAGAACCTATTCGCCGGATACGCAGTATTTT.

V is TRBV7-3 and J is TRBJ2-1; D unresolved. This CDR3 has 13 amino acids. Germline CDR1 is SGHTA and CDR2 is FQGTGA. V was pared by 3 bases and J by 3 bases, with 6 bases between. The CDR3 loop reads CASSFRRYNEQFF. In DNA, the CDR3 is TGTGCCAGCAGCTTCAGGCGCTACAATGAGCAGTTCTTC.

V gene TRBV28 combines with J gene TRBJ1-4, with 9 positions matching TRBD1. This CDR3 is built from 15 residues. V shed 3 bases, J shed 6 bases, and the junction held 5 bases outside the gene matches. CDR1 MDHEN and CDR2 SYDVKM come from the germline V gene. Written as DNA, the CDR3 is TGTGCCAGCAGTTTTCGACAGGGGGGGTATGAAAAACTGTTTTTT. Translation gives CASSFRQGGYEKLFF.